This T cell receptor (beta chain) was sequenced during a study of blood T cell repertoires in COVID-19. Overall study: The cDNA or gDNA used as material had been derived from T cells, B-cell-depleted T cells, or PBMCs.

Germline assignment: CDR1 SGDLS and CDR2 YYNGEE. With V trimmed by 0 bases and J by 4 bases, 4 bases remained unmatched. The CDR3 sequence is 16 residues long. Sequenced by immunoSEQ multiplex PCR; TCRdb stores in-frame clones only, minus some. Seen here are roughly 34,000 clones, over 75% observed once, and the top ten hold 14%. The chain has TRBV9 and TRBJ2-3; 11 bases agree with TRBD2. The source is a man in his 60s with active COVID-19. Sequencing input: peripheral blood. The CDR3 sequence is CASSVVATSGADTQYF. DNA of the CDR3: TGTGCCAGCAGCGTAGTGGCGACTAGCGGGGCAGATACGCAGTATTTT.